Following are 10 T cell receptor beta chains from one sample sequenced in a study of regulatory T cells in long-lasting Graves disease. This sample's time point: newly diagnosed GD, antithyroid drugs for less than 3 months. Isolated PBMC RNA provided the starting material for the TCR library. HTBI primers from iRepertoire and Arm-PCR of CDR3 regions yielded the TCR beta libraries. TCRdb used MiXCR to reprocess the multiplex PCR reads, holding one entry per CDR3 protein. The data contain a few hundred thousand distinct CDR3 sequences, around 15% of them seen just once; the ten biggest clones take up over 20%. These same records also appear under a second study, on T cells in Graves' hyperthyroidism and ophthalmopathy.

The sample consisted of peripheral blood mononuclear cells (PBMCs), taken at new diagnosis, from a patient treated with antithyroid drugs. The receptors come from a woman aged 18-35 years with Graves disease.

The sample holds many counts of this clonotype. This chain links TRBV28 with TRBJ2-3, with a weak D call TRBD2 (5 bases). Looked up from germline, CDR1 is MDHEN and CDR2 is SYDVKM. The germline V and J ends were trimmed by 7 bases and 2 bases, with 10 bases remaining between them. CDR3 length: 13 amino acids. The CDR3 bases are TGTGCCAGCATCGAGGGATCCACAGATACGCAGTATTTT. It codes for CASIEGSTDTQYF.

The CDR3 protein is CASSFSGVTDTQYF. CDR3 nucleotides: TGTGCCAGCAGCTTTAGCGGGGTCACAGATACGCAGTATTTT. The V and J genes are TRBV7-6 and TRBJ2-3, with 8 positions matching TRBD2. Germline lookup yields CDR1 SGHVS and CDR2 FNYEAQ. With 3 bases clipped from V and 2 bases from J, the junction kept 1 base outside the gene matches. There are 14 residues in the CDR3.

This clonotype was detected ten times or more. This chain uses TRBV5-1 with TRBJ1-2; a possible D gene is TRBD1 (5 bases). The CDR3 extends over 15 amino acids. V dropped 0 bases and J dropped 5 bases, with 14 bases sitting between them. Germline CDR1 is SGHRS and CDR2 is YFSETQ. CDR3 nucleotide sequence: TGCGCCAGCAGCTTGGAGGAGGGGAACGTGTATGGCTACACCTTC. Its translation is CASSLEEGNVYGYTF.

This clonotype showed up many times. This chain joins TRBV7-8 and TRBJ2-1, with TRBD1 identical over 7 bases. The germline gives CDR1 SGHVS, CDR2 FQNEAQ. The CDR3 sequence is 15 residues long. Losses at the gene ends were 1 base for V and 7 bases for J; bases not matched to a gene: 7. The CDR3 sequence: CASSLDRGNWNEQFF. The CDR3 region has the DNA TGTGCCAGCAGCTTAGACAGGGGCAATTGGAATGAGCAGTTCTTC.

The gene calls are TRBV6-1 and TRBJ2-1; no clear D. Germline V lookup: CDR1 MNHNS, CDR2 SASEGT. Deletions cut 6 bases from V and 13 bases from J, with 16 bases between. This CDR3 region has 12 residues. Here the CDR3 reads CASSPGRSDQFF. CDR3 DNA: TGTGCCAGCAGCCCCGGGCGTTCCGACCAGTTCTTC.

This clonotype was seen repeatedly, ten times or more. The V and J genes are TRBV7-9 and TRBJ2-1, with D tentatively TRBD2 (5 bases). V was shortened by 7 bases and J by 8 bases, with 15 bases between the two germline ends. Germline CDR1 SEHNR, CDR2 FQNEAQ (reference sequence). This CDR3 spans 13 amino acids. CDR3 nucleotide sequence: TGTGCCAGCAATCCCCTCACTAGTTATGAGCAGTTCTTC. It yields the protein CASNPLTSYEQFF.

The chain couples TRBV7-8 to TRBJ2-3; 15 bases are shared with TRBD2. V lost 1 base to trimming and J lost 4 bases; unmatched junction nucleotides: 3. Looked up from germline, CDR1 is SGHVS and CDR2 is FQNEAQ. This CDR3 contains 17 residues. The CDR3 region is CASSLEWTSGRADTQYF. The DNA for the CDR3 is TGTGCCAGCAGCTTAGAGTGGACTAGCGGGAGGGCAGATACGCAGTATTTT. The whole variable domain, remainder taken from reference TRBV7-8 and TRBJ2-3, is GAGVSQSPRYKVAKRGQDVALRCDPISGHVSLFWYQQALGQGPEFLTYFQNEAQLDKSGLPSDRFFAERPEGSVSTLKIQRTQQEDSAVYLCASSLEWTSGRADTQYFGPGTRLTVL.

This clonotype was recorded at least ten times. The chain has TRBV30 and TRBJ1-3; weak D call: TRBD1 (5 bases). The CDR3 sequence is 14 residues long. Per the germline V gene, CDR1 is GTSNPN and CDR2 is SVGIG (reference sequence). The germline V and J ends were trimmed by 5 bases and 0 bases, with 11 bases remaining between them. The CDR3, as DNA: TGTGCCTGGGCGGAAGGGGTCTCTGGAAACACCATATATTTT. Amino acids: CAWAEGVSGNTIYF.

This clonotype was seen ten or more times. J is TRBJ2-7 and V is TRBV12-3 or TRBV12-4; 7 bases align to TRBD1. V shed 0 bases and J 2 bases; nucleotides not matched to a gene: 1. This CDR3 region has 14 residues. The CDR3 bases are TGTGCCAGCAGTTTAGCGCAGGGGGCCTACGAGCAGTACTTC. It encodes CASSLAQGAYEQYF.

The chain recombines TRBV4-2 with TRBJ2-7, with TRBD1 as a possible D gene (6 bases). Looked up from germline, CDR1 is LGHNA and CDR2 is YNFKEQ. Trimming removed 1 base from V and 4 bases from J, with 11 bases in between. The CDR3 loop spans 14 amino acids. CDR3 region: CASSQVPGEYEQYF. CDR3 nucleotides: TGTGCCAGCAGCCAAGTTCCAGGGGAATACGAGCAGTACTTC.